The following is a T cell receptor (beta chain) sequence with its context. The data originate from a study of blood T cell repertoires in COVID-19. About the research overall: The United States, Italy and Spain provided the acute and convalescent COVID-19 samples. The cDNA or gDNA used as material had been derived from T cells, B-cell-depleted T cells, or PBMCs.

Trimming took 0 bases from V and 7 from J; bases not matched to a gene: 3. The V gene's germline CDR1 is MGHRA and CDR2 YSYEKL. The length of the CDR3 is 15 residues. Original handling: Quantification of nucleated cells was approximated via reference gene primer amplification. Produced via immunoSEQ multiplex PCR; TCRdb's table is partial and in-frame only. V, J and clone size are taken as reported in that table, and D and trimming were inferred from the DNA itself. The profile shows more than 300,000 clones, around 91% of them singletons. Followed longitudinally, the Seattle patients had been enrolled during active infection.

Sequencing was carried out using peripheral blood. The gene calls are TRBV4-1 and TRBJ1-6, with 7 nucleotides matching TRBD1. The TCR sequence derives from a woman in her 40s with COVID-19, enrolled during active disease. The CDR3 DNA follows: TGCGCCAGCAGCCAAGATCAGGGGGACAATTCACCCCTCCACTTT. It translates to CASSQDQGDNSPLHF.